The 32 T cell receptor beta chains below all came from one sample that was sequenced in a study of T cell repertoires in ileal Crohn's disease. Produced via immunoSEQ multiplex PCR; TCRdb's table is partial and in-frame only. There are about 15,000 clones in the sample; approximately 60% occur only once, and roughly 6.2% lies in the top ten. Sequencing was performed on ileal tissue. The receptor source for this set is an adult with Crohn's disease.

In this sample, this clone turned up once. The CDR3 sequence: CAWSVRRGGTIYF. DNA for the CDR3: TGTGCCTGGAGTGTACGTAGGGGGGGCACCATATATTTT. This rearrangement joins TRBV30 to TRBJ1-3; D possibly corresponds to TRBD1 (6 bases). From germline, CDR1 is GTSNPN and CDR2 SVGIG (reference sequence). V lost 0 bases, J lost 9 bases, and 12 bases lay in between. CDR3 length: 13 amino acids.

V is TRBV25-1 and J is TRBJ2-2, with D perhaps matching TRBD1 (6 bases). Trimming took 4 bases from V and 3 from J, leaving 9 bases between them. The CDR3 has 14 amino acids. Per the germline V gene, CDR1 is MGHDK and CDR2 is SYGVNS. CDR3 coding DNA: TGTGCCAGCAGTGTTTACAGGGACACCGGGGAGCTGTTTTTT. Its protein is CASSVYRDTGELFF.

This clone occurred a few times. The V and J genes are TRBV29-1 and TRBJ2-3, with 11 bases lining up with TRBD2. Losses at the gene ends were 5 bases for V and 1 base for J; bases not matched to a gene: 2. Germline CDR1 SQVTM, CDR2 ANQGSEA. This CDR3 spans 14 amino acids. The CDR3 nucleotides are TGCAGCGTTCAGACTAGCGGGGGCACAGATACGCAGTATTTT. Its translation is CSVQTSGGTDTQYF.

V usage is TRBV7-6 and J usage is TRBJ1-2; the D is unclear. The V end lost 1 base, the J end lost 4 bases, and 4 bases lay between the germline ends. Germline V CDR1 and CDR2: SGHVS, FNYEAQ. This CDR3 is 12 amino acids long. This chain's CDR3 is CASSLDTYGYTF. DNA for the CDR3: TGTGCCAGCAGCTTAGACACCTATGGCTACACCTTC.

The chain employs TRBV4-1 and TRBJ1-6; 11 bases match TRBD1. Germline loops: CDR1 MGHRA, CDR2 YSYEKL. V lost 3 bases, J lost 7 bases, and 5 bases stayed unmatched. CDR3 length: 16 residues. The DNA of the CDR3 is TGCGCCAGCAGCCACGGACAGGGGGCTGGAAATTCACCCCTCCACTTT. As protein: CASSHGQGAGNSPLHF.

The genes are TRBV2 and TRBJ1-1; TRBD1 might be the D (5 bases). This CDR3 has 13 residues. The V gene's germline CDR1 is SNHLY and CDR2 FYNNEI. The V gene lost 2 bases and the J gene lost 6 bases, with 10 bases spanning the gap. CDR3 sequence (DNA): TGTGCCAGCAGTGAACTCACAGGCTCTGAAGCTTTCTTT. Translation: CASSELTGSEAFF.

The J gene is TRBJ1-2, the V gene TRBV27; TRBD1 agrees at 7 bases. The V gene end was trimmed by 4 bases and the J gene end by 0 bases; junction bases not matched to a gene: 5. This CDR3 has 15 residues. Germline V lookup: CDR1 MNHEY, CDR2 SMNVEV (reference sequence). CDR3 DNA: TGTGCCAGCAGTTACAGGGGCCGATCTAACTATGGCTACACCTTC. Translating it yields CASSYRGRSNYGYTF.

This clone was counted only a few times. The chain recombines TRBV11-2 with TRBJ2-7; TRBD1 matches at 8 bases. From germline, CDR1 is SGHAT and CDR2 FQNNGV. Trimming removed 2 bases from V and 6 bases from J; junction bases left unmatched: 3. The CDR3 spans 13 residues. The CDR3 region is CASSLTGTGEQYF. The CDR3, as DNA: TGTGCCAGCAGCTTAACTGGGACAGGCGAGCAGTACTTC.

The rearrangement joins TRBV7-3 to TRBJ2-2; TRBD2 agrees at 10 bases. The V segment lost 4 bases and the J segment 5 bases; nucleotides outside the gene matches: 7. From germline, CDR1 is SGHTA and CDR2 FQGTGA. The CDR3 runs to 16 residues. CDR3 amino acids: CASSSGTSVYTGELFF. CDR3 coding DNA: TGTGCCAGCAGCTCCGGGACTAGCGTTTATACCGGGGAGCTGTTTTTT.

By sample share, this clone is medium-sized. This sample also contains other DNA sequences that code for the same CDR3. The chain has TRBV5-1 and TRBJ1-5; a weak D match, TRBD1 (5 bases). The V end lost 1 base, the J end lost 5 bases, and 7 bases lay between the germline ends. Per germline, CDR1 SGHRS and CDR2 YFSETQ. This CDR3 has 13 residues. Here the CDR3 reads CASSLRGDQPQHF. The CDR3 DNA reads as TGCGCCAGCAGCTTGCGGGGGGATCAGCCCCAGCATTTT.

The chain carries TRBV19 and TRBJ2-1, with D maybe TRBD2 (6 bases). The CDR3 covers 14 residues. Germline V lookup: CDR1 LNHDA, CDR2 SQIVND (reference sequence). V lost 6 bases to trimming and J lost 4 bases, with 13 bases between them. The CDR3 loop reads CASSPRDFYNEQFF. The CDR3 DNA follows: TGTGCCAGTAGCCCTCGGGACTTTTACAATGAGCAGTTCTTC.

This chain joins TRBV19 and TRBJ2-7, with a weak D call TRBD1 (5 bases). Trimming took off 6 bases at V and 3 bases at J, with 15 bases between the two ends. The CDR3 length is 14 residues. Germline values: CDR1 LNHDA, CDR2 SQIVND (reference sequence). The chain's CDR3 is CASSPRQFLYEQYF. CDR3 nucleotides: TGTGCCAGTAGCCCCCGACAGTTTCTCTACGAGCAGTACTTC.

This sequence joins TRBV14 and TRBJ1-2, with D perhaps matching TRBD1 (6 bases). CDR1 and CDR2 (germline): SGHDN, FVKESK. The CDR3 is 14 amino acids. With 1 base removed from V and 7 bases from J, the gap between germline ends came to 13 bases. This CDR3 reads CASSQVRQGSGYTF. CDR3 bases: TGTGCCAGCAGCCAAGTAAGGCAGGGGTCTGGCTACACCTTC.

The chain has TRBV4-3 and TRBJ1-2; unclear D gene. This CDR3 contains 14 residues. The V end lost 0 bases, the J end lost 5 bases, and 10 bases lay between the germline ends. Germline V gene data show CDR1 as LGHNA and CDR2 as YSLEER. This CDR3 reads CASSQDRGGYGYTF. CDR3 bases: TGCGCCAGCAGCCAAGATCGGGGAGGGTATGGCTACACCTTC.

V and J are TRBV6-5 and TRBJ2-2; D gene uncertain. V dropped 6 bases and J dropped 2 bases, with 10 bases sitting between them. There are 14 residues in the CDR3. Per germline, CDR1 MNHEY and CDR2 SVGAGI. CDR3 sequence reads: CASRDNFNTGELFF. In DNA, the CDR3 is TGTGCCAGCAGAGACAACTTCAACACCGGGGAGCTGTTTTTT.

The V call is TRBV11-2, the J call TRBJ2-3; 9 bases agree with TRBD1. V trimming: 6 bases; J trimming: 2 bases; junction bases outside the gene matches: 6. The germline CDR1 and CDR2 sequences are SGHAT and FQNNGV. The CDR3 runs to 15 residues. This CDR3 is CASRPGQGNTDTQYF. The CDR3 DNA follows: TGTGCCAGCAGACCAGGACAGGGGAACACAGATACGCAGTATTTT. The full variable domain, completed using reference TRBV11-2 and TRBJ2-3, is EAGVAQSPRYKIIEKRQSVAFWCNPISGHATLYWYQQILGQGPKLLIQFQNNGVVDDSQLPKDRFSAERLKGVDSTLKIQPAKLEDSAVYLCASRPGQGNTDTQYFGPGTRLTVL.

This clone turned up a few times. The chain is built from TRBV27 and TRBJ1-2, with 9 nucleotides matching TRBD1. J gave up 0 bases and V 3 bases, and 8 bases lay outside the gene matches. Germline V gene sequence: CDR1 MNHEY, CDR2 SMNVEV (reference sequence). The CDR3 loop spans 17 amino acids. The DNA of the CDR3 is TGTGCCAGCAGTTTGTATTCCCGGACAGGGGCTAACTATGGCTACACCTTC. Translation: CASSLYSRTGANYGYTF.

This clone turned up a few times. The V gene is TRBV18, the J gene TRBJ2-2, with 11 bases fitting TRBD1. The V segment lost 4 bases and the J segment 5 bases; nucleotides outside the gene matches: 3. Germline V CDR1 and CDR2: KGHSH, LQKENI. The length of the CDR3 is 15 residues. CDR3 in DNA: TGTGCCAGCTCACGAGGGACAGGGGGAACCGGGGAGCTGTTTTTT. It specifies CASSRGTGGTGELFF.

The CDR3 region is CASSPTGVPNEKLFF. CDR3 DNA: TGCGCCAGCAGCCCCACAGGGGTGCCGAATGAAAAACTGTTTTTT. The chain has TRBV5-1 and TRBJ1-4; 7 positions agree with TRBD1. The trim removed 4 bases at V and 5 bases at J, leaving 8 bases unmatched. The CDR3 loop spans 15 amino acids. CDR1 and CDR2 from the germline V gene are SGHRS and YFSETQ.

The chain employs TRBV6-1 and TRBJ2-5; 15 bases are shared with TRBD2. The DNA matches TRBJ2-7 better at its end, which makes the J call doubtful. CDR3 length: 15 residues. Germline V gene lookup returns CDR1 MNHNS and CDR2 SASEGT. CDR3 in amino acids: CASEGLAGGSYEQYF. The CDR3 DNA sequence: TGTGCCAGCGAGGGACTAGCGGGAGGTTCCTACGAGCAGTACTTC.

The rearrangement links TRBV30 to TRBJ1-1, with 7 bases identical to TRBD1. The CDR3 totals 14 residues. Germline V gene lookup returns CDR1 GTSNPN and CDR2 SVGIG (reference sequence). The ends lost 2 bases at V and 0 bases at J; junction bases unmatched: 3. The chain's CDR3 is CAWSRRGLNTEAFF. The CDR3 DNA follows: TGTGCCTGGAGTCGAAGGGGGCTGAACACTGAAGCTTTCTTT.

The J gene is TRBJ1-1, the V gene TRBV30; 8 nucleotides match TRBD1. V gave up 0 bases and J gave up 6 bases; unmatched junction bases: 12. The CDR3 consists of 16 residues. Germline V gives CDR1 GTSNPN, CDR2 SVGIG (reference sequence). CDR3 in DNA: TGTGCCTGGAGTGTAAGGGGGGGACAGGTTGTTTCTGAAGCTTTCTTT. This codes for CAWSVRGGQVVSEAFF.

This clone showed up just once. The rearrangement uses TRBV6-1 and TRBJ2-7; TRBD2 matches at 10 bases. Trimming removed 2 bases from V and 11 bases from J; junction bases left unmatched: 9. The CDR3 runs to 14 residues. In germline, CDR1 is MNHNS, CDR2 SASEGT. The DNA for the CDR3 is TGTGCCAGCAGTGAATTCCCTAGCGGGAGCGTCAAGTACTTC. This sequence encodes CASSEFPSGSVKYF.

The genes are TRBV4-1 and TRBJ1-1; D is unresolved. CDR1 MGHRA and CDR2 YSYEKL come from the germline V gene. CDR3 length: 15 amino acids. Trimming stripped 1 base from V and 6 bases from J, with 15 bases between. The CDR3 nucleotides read TGCGCCAGCAGCCAAGGATGGGGAGGGAGGGCTGAAGCTTTCTTT. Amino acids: CASSQGWGGRAEAFF.

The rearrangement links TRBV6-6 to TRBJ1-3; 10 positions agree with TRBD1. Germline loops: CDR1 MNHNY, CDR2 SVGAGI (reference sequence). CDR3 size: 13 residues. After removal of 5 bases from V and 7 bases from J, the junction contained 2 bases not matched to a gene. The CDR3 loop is CASSRGQGNTIYF. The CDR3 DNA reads TGTGCCAGCAGTAGGGGACAGGGGAACACCATATATTTT.

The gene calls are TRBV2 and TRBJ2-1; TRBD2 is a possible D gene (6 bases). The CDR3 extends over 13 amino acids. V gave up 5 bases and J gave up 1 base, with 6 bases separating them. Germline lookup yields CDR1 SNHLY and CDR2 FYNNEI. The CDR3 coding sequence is TGTGCCAGCAGTCGGGAGTCCTACAATGAGCAGTTCTTC. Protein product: CASSRESYNEQFF.

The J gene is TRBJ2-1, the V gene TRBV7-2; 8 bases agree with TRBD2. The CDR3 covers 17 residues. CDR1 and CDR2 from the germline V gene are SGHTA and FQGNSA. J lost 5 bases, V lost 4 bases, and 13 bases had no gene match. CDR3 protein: CASSWGRKREINNEQFF. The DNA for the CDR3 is TGTGCCAGCAGCTGGGGGCGGAAGCGGGAGATCAACAATGAGCAGTTCTTC.

CDR3 DNA sequence: TGTGCCAGCAGCATTAGGGCATCCGGGACTAGCGGCTACGAGCAGTACTTC. Residues: CASSIRASGTSGYEQYF. The chain couples TRBV27 to TRBJ2-5, with 11 nucleotides matching TRBD2. The end of the DNA is better explained by TRBJ2-7, so the J call may be wrong. Germline V gene sequence: CDR1 MNHEY, CDR2 SMNVEV (reference sequence). CDR3 length: 17 residues.

The CDR3 nucleotides are TGTGCCAGTAGTATACGGGGAATTCTGGGTCCTTCCGCGAACACCGGGGAGCTGTTTTTT. Translated, it gives CASSIRGILGPSANTGELFF. The J gene is TRBJ2-2, the V gene TRBV19; perhaps TRBD2 as D (5 bases). Germline loops: CDR1 LNHDA, CDR2 SQIVND (reference sequence). The CDR3 has 20 residues. The V end was cut by 2 bases, the J end by 0 bases, with 22 bases between.

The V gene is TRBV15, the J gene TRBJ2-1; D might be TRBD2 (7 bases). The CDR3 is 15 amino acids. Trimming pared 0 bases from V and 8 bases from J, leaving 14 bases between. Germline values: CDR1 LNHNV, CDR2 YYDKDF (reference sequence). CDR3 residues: CATSRDRGGGHEQFF. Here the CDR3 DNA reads TGTGCCACCAGCAGAGATAGGGGGGGAGGGCATGAGCAGTTCTTC.

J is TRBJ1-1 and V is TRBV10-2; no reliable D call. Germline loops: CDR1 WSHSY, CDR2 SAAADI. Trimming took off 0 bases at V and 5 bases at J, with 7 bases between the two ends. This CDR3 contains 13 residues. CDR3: CASSESRGTEAFF. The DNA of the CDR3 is TGCGCCAGCAGTGAGTCGAGAGGAACTGAAGCTTTCTTT.

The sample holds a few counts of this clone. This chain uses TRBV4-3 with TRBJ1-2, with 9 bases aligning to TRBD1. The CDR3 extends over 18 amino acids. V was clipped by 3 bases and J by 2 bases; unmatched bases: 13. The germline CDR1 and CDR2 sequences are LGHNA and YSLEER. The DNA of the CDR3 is TGCGCCAGCAGCCAGGACTCAAGGACAGGGGAGCCGAACTATGGCTACACCTTC. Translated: CASSQDSRTGEPNYGYTF.